This T cell receptor (beta chain) was sequenced in a study of blood T cell repertoires in COVID-19. Across the whole study: COVID-19 samples collected from the United States, Italy and Spain covered acute and convalescent phases. In each case, the material was cDNA or gDNA derived from T cells, B-cell-depleted T cells, or PBMCs.

CDR1 and CDR2 from the germline V gene are SEHNR and FQNEAQ (reference sequence). The CDR3 has 14 residues. After removal of 0 bases from V and 5 bases from J, the junction contained 2 bases not matched to a gene. In the authors' workflow: Reference gene primer amplification yielded estimated nucleated cell counts. Repertoires were generated with immunoSEQ multiplex PCR, while TCRdb's copy carries only in-frame clones and drops some. From that table come the V and J calls and clone size; the DNA was used to work out D and trimming. The sample lists about 64,000 clones; approximately 90% were seen once.

Sample: peripheral blood. The rearrangement uses TRBV7-9 and TRBJ1-2; 8 nucleotides line up with TRBD1. The clonotype was recovered from a woman at least 80 years old with active COVID-19. CDR3 protein: CASSLARTGYGYTF. CDR3 nucleotides: TGTGCCAGCAGCTTAGCGCGGACAGGGTATGGCTACACCTTC.